These T cell receptor beta chains were read from a single sample in a study of blood T cell repertoires in COVID-19. Repertoires were generated with immunoSEQ multiplex PCR, while TCRdb's copy carries only in-frame clones and drops some. The top ten hold 9.5% to 15% of the sample, which has some 21,000 clones, less than 85% seen once. Sequencing was performed on peripheral blood. These TCRs come from a man aged 60 to 75 with active COVID-19. The CDR3 runs from the conserved cysteine through the conserved F or W. The size field is filled for only some rows; it gives once, few, many or a size class.

j_gene,abundance,v_gene,CDR3aa
TRBJ2-3,NA,TRBV7-9,CASSPTRDRSTDTQYF
TRBJ1-2,NA,TRBV4-1,CASSQRSDSQFYGYTF
TRBJ2-3,large,TRBV6-8,CAGSTPGLAGRTDTQYF
TRBJ2-1,medium-sized,TRBV5-1,CASRETSGRVHEQFF
TRBJ2-2,NA,TRBV3-1/TRBV3-2,CASSKPPGRGGLAGFTGELFF
TRBJ1-4,few,TRBV15,CATSRGEVNEKLFF
TRBJ2-2,NA,TRBV15,CATSRDRLAGEVGELFF
TRBJ2-1,NA,TRBV27,CASSLSRTGWSVEQFF
TRBJ2-7,NA,TRBV6-5,CASSLQGTYEQYF
TRBJ2-1,NA,TRBV28,CASSFSGSRGEQFF
TRBJ2-2,NA,TRBV5-1,CASAYGQGSNTGELFF
TRBJ2-2,NA,TRBV5-1,CASSLTGASGELFF
TRBJ2-7,NA,TRBV6-2/TRBV6-3,CASSYTRSGEQYF